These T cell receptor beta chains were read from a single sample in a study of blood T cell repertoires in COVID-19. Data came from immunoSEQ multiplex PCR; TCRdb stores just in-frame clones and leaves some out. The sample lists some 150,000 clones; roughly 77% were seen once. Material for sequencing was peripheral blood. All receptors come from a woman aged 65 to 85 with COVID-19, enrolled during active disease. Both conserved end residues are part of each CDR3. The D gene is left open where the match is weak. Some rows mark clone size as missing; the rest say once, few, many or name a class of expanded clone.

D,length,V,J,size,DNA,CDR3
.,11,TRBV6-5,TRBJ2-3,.,TGTGCCAGCAGTAGGGGGGATACGCAGTATTTT,CASSRGDTQYF
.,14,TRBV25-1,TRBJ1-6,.,TGTGCCAGCAGTGAAGTGGGGGCAAATTCACCCCTCCACTTT,CASSEVGANSPLHF
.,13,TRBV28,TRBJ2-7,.,TGTGCCAGCAGCATTTCCGGGGGTCGGGAGCAGTACTTC,CASSISGGREQYF
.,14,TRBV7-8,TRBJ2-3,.,TGTGCCAGCAGCTTCCAAGCTAGCACAGATACGCAGTATTTT,CASSFQASTDTQYF
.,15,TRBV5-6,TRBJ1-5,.,TGTGCCAGCAGCTTGGTGGCGGGGGCTAATCAGCCCCAGCATTTT,CASSLVAGANQPQHF
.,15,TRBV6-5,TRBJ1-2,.,TGTGCCAGCAGTTACTCGAGTAAGGCAGGGGATGGCTACACCTTC,CASSYSSKAGDGYTF
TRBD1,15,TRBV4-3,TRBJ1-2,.,TGCGCCAGCAGCCAGAGCGACAGGGGGAGGCTTGGCTACACCTTC,CASSQSDRGRLGYTF
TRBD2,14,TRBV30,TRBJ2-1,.,TGTGCCTGGGGAACTAGCGGGACTTACAATGAGCAGTTCTTC,CAWGTSGTYNEQFF
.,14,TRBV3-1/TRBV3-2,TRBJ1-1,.,TGTGCCAGCAGCCTCGTGAGTGGGAACACTGAAGCTTTCTTT,CASSLVSGNTEAFF
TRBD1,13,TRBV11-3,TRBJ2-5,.,TGTGCCAGCAGCGCGGGACAGGGGGCGACCCAGTACTTC,CASSAGQGATQYF
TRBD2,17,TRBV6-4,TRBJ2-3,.,TGTGCCAGCAGTGATTCACCGGGACTAGTTAGCACAGATACGCAGTATTTT,CASSDSPGLVSTDTQYF
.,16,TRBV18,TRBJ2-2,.,TGTGCCAGCTTACAAGGACGGGAGACGAACACCGGGGAGCTGTTTTTT,CASLQGRETNTGELFF
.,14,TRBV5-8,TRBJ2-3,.,TGTGCCAGCAGCCCCGGACTTCGCACAGATACGCAGTATTTT,CASSPGLRTDTQYF
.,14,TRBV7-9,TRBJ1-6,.,TGTGCCAGCAGCTTCGGGCAGGGAGGTTCACCCCTCCACTTT,CASSFGQGGSPLHF
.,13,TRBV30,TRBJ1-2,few,TGTGCCTGGAGTCAGGCAGGGTACGATGGCTACACCTTC,CAWSQAGYDGYTF
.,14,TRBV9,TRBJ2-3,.,TGTGCCAGCAGCGTAGGCTCTAGGACAGATACGCAGTATTTT,CASSVGSRTDTQYF
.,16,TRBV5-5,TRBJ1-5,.,TGTGCCAGCAGCTTGGAGCAGAGGAGTTCCAATCAGCCCCAGCATTTT,CASSLEQRSSNQPQHF
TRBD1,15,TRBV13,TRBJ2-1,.,TGTGCCAGCAGCCCGGGACAGGGAGGAAACAATGAGCAGTTCTTC,CASSPGQGGNNEQFF
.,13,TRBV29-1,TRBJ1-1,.,TGCAGCGTTGAGGGTAGGAGGAACACTGAAGCTTTCTTT,CSVEGRRNTEAFF
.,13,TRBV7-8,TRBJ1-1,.,TGTGCCAGCAGCGTAACAGGGTACACTGAAGCTTTCTTT,CASSVTGYTEAFF
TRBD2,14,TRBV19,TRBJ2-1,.,TGTGCCAGTAGTATGGGGACTAGGTCGTTTGAGCAGTTCTTC,CASSMGTRSFEQFF
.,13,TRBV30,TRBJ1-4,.,TGTGCCTGGAGTGTACAGGTTGACGGAAAACTGTTTTTT,CAWSVQVDGKLFF
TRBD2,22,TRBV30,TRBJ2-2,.,TGTGCCTGGAGTGTACCCGTACGGGGGGTAACCACCAAACCTACGAACACCGGGGAGCTGTTTTTT,CAWSVPVRGVTTKPTNTGELFF
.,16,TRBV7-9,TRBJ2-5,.,TGTGCCAGCAGGCCCTTTGGAGGACCCAAGGAGGAGACCCAGTACTTC,CASRPFGGPKEETQYF
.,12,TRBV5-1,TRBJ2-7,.,TGCGCCAGCAGCCTGGGCGGGGACGAGCAGTACTTC,CASSLGGDEQYF
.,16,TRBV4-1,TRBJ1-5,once,TGCGCCAGCAGCCAAGATTTTAACGGTTTCAATCAGCCCCAGCATTTT,CASSQDFNGFNQPQHF
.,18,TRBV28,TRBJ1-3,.,TGTGCCAGCGTCGGGGGGGCTTTGGGCCTCGGGTCTGGAAACACCATATATTTT,CASVGGALGLGSGNTIYF
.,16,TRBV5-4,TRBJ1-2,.,TGTGCCAGCAGCATCGCTCGGGGGGCTTCTAACTATGGCTACACCTTC,CASSIARGASNYGYTF
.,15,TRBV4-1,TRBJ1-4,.,TGCGCCAGCAGCATCCAGTTTGCAACTAATGAAAAACTGTTTTTT,CASSIQFATNEKLFF
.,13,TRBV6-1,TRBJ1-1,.,TGTGCCAGCAGTGAAGCGCAGCGGGGGTCGGCTTTCTTT,CASSEAQRGSAFF
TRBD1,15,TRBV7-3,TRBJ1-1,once,TGTGCCAGCAGCATTAGCCGGACAGGGGGGACTGAAGCTTTCTTT,CASSISRTGGTEAFF
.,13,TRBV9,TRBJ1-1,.,TGTGCCAGCAGCGTAGACTCGTGGACTGAAGCTTTCTTT,CASSVDSWTEAFF
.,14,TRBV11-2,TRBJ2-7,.,TGTGCCAGCAGCCAGTCTTACCCCCCCAACGAGCAGTACTTC,CASSQSYPPNEQYF
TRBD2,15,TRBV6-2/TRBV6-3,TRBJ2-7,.,TGTGCCAGCAGCCGGACTAGCGGGTTTGCCTACGAGCAGTACTTC,CASSRTSGFAYEQYF
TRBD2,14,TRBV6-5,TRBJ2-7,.,TGTGCCAGCCGAAGGACTAGCGGGGCCTACGAGCAGTACTTC,CASRRTSGAYEQYF
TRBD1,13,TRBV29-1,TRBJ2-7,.,TGCAGCGTGGGACAGGGGGCCCGATACGAGCAGTACTTC,CSVGQGARYEQYF
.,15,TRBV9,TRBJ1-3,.,TGTGCCAGCAGCGTATCAGGGATGGCTGGAAACACCATATATTTT,CASSVSGMAGNTIYF
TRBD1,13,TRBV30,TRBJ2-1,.,TGTGCCTGGACAGTAGGGGGCCCTACTGAGCAGTTCTTC,CAWTVGGPTEQFF
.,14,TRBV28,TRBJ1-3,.,TGTGCCACCCAGGGACAAGGGACTGGAAACACCATATATTTT,CATQGQGTGNTIYF
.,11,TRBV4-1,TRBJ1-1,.,TGCGCCAGCAGGGGGGGGACTGAAGCTTTCTTT,CASRGGTEAFF
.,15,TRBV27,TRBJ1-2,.,TGTGCCAGCAGTTTATCCCCGACAGCTAACTATGGCTACACCTTC,CASSLSPTANYGYTF
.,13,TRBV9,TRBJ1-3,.,TGTGCCAGCAGCGCACAGGTAGCGGACACCATATATTTT,CASSAQVADTIYF
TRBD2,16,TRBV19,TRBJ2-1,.,TGTGCCAGTGCCCCTCGAGGAGCGGGGGTGGACAATGAGCAGTTCTTC,CASAPRGAGVDNEQFF
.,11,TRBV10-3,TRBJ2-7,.,TGTGCCATCAGTGACGGCTACGAGCAGTACTTC,CAISDGYEQYF
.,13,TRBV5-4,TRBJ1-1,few,TGTGCCAGCAGCCCTGGGCCGAACACTGAAGCTTTCTTT,CASSPGPNTEAFF
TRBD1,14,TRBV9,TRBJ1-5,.,TGTGCCAGCAGCGTGGGGACAGTATCACAGCCCCAGCATTTT,CASSVGTVSQPQHF
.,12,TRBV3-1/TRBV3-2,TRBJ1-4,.,TGTGCCAGCAGCCAAGCTAGGGGAAAACTGTTTTTT,CASSQARGKLFF
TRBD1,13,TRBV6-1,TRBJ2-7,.,TGTGCCAGCAGTACGGGACAGACAGCCGAGCAGTACTTC,CASSTGQTAEQYF
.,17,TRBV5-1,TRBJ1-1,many,TGCGCCAGCAGCTTGAAAACGGGAGGAGGAGTGAACACTGAAGCTTTCTTT,CASSLKTGGGVNTEAFF
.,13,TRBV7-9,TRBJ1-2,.,TGTGCCAGTACCGGTGGGGCCCAAGGTGGCTACACCTTC,CASTGGAQGGYTF
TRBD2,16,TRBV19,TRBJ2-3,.,TGTGCCAGTAGTAGCCAGCGGGGGGGAGGCACAGATACGCAGTATTTT,CASSSQRGGGTDTQYF
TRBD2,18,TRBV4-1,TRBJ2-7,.,TGCGCCAGCAGCCAAGCGACTAGCGGGGGGACAAGCTCCTACGAGCAGTACTTC,CASSQATSGGTSSYEQYF
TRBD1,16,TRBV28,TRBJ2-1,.,TGTGCCAGCAGTTCCCCCGGGACAGGGACCTACAATGAGCAGTTCTTC,CASSSPGTGTYNEQFF
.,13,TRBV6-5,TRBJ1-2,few,TGTGCCAGCAGAGAGGGCAGTAGGGATGGCTACACCTTC,CASREGSRDGYTF
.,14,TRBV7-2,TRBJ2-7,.,TGTGCCAGCAGCGTCCGGGACTCCTCCTACGAGCAGTACTTC,CASSVRDSSYEQYF